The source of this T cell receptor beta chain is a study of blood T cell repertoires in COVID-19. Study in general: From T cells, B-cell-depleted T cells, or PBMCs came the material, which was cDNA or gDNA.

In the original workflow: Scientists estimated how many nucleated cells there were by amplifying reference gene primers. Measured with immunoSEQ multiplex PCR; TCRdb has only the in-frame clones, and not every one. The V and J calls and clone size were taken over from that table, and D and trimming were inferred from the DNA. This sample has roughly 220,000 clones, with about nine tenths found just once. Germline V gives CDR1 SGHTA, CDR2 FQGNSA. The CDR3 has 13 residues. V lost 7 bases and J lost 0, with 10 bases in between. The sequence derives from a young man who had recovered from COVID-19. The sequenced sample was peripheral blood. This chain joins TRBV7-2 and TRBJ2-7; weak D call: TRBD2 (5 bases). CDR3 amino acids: CASIGVGSYEQYF. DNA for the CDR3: TGTGCCAGCATCGGGGTTGGCTCCTACGAGCAGTACTTC.